This T cell receptor beta chain was retrieved from a study of OX40 agonist ivuxolimab in advanced cancers. Overall study findings and caveats: Clonal expansion from baseline to week 6 occurred in both CD4+ and CD8+ T cells.

TCRdb's table, derived via immunoSEQ multiplex PCR, lists solely in-frame clones and lacks some. The sample contains 75,000 to 100,000 clones, roughly 90% of which appear only once. Regarding this clone: The antigen remains unidentified.

The CDR3 loop spans 16 amino acids. CDR1 MNHEY and CDR2 SMNVEV come from the germline V gene (reference sequence). V was pared by 6 bases and J by 6 bases, with 23 bases between. The sequencing used CD4+ or CD8+ T cells sorted from blood, collected in a trial of the OX40 agonist ivuxolimab. This clonotype was obtained from an adult with an advanced solid tumor such as melanoma, head and neck, liver or kidney cancer. This sequence joins TRBV27 and TRBJ1-1; D may be TRBD1 (6 bases). The CDR3 nucleotides read TGTGCCAGCAGGTTAACGACAGGCCCTCCCTCTTCTGAAGCTTTCTTT. This encodes CASRLTTGPPSSEAFF.